The 10 T cell receptor beta chains reported below all come from one sample, sequenced in a study of T cell responses to AZD1222 COVID-19 vaccine. Only in-frame clones appear in the TCRdb table, and some are missing; sequencing was by immunoSEQ multiplex PCR. Of around 200,000 clones detected, about 86% appear once; the ten largest clones hold approximately 8%. Material: peripheral blood, obtained on day 0 of AZD1222 vaccination. These receptors all stem from an adult in good health.

The V gene is TRBV2, the J gene TRBJ1-2, with TRBD1 matching over 9 bases. The trim removed 6 bases at V and 2 bases at J, leaving 1 base unmatched. CDR3 size: 13 residues. The germline V gene has CDR1 SNHLY and CDR2 FYNNEI. The CDR3 loop is CASSGQGNYGYTF. The CDR3, as DNA: TGTGCCAGCAGCGGACAGGGGAACTATGGCTACACCTTC.

This sequence joins TRBV27 and TRBJ1-1; possibly TRBD1 for D (6 bases). This CDR3 is built from 13 residues. V lost 5 bases to trimming and J lost 10 bases, with 17 bases between them. Germline CDR1 MNHEY, CDR2 SMNVEV (reference sequence). The CDR3 protein is CASSARSGAAAFF. The CDR3 DNA is TGTGCCAGCAGTGCAAGGTCGGGGGCCGCAGCTTTCTTT.

The gene calls are TRBV2 and TRBJ2-7; tentatively, D is TRBD2 (5 bases). Germline V gives CDR1 SNHLY, CDR2 FYNNEI. This CDR3 has 12 amino acids. V gave up 8 bases and J gave up 3 bases, with 11 bases separating them. The CDR3 sequence is CASHREYYEQYF. The CDR3 DNA reads as TGTGCCAGCCATAGGGAGTACTACGAGCAGTACTTC.

In this sample, this clone turned up a few times. The same CDR3 can be traced to other DNA sequences in this sample. This chain links TRBV6-5 with TRBJ1-5; D is undetermined. V lost 6 bases to trimming and J lost 4 bases, with 7 bases between them. The CDR3 is 12 residues long. From germline, CDR1 is MNHEY and CDR2 SVGAGI. The CDR3 nucleotides are TGTGCCAGCAGGGGGAGTAATCAGCCCCAGCATTTT. Amino acid sequence: CASRGSNQPQHF.

This clone was seen just once. The chain employs TRBV5-4 and TRBJ2-7; 8 bases fit TRBD1. V dropped 3 bases and J dropped 6; count of bases not matched to a gene: 8. CDR1 SGHNT and CDR2 YYREEE come from the germline V gene (reference sequence). The CDR3 contains 14 residues. Here the CDR3 DNA reads TGTGCCAGCAGCTCCCGACAGGGGTCAAGCGAGCAGTACTTC. The encoded protein is CASSSRQGSSEQYF.

This chain uses TRBV21-1 with TRBJ1-4. TRBV21-1 represents a pseudogene. The CDR3 runs to 10 residues. The CDR3 loop is CRSLGEKLFF. CDR3 sequence (DNA): TGCCGTAGCCTCGGTGAAAAACTGTTTTTT.

The chain has TRBV19 and TRBJ2-7; 10 nucleotides match TRBD1. CDR1 and CDR2 (germline): LNHDA, SQIVND (reference sequence). With 5 bases clipped from V and 0 bases from J, the junction kept 4 bases outside the gene matches. The CDR3 is 15 residues long. CDR3 in DNA: TGTGCCAGTAGTGACCGGGACAGGGGCTCCTACGAGCAGTACTTC. Its protein is CASSDRDRGSYEQYF.

The J gene is TRBJ1-5, the V gene TRBV5-8; D might be TRBD1 (6 bases). The CDR3 extends over 14 amino acids. V was clipped by 2 bases and J by 7 bases, with 13 bases between them. In germline, CDR1 is SGHTS, CDR2 YDEGEE. CDR3 loop: CASSFLRGSQPQHF. CDR3 in DNA: TGTGCCAGCAGCTTCCTAAGGGGGTCCCAGCCCCAGCATTTT.

This chain links TRBV18 with TRBJ2-7; 9 bases line up with TRBD1. The CDR3 contains 12 residues. The V segment lost 8 bases and the J segment 6 bases; nucleotides outside the gene matches: 5. The germline gives CDR1 KGHSH, CDR2 LQKENI. This CDR3 reads CASTQTGGEQYF. In nucleotides, the CDR3 is TGTGCCAGCACCCAGACAGGGGGCGAGCAGTACTTC.

V gene TRBV7-9 combines with J gene TRBJ1-1; D unclear. V lost 4 bases, J lost 0 bases, and 6 bases lay in between. Germline loops: CDR1 SEHNR, CDR2 FQNEAQ (reference sequence). CDR3 length equals 13 residues. CDR3 in amino acids: CASSSQMNTEAFF. CDR3 bases: TGTGCCAGCAGCTCCCAGATGAACACTGAAGCTTTCTTT.